These 27 T cell receptor beta chains came from one sample sequenced in a study of blood T cell repertoires in COVID-19. Here immunoSEQ multiplex PCR was the method, and the copy in TCRdb shows in-frame clones only, minus some. The sample carries about 55,000 clones, more than 80% recorded once. The sample taken for sequencing was peripheral blood. Receptors were obtained from a man in his sixties with acute or convalescent COVID-19.

The genes are TRBV19 and TRBJ1-3, with D tentatively TRBD1 (6 bases). V lost 5 bases and J 0 bases, leaving 14 bases between the germline ends. The CDR3 consists of 16 residues. Germline lookup yields CDR1 LNHDA and CDR2 SQIVND (reference sequence). CDR3 loop: CASSQTGHSSGNTIYF. The CDR3 DNA reads as TGTGCCAGTAGTCAGACGGGACACAGCTCTGGAAACACCATATATTTT. The entire variable domain, with the rest obtained from reference TRBV19 and TRBJ1-3, is as follows: DGGITQSPKYLFRKEGQNVTLSCEQNLNHDAMYWYRQDPGQGLRLIYYSQIVNDFQKGDIAEGYSVSREKKESFPLTVTSAQKNPTAFYLCASSQTGHSSGNTIYFGEGSWLTVV.

The CDR3 DNA sequence: TGTGCCAGCAGACTCGGACAGAACACCGGGGAGCTGTTTTTT. Amino acids: CASRLGQNTGELFF. The chain joins TRBV11-3 to TRBJ2-2; tentative D call: TRBD1 (5 bases). CDR3 size: 14 residues. Germline V gene sequence: CDR1 SGHNT, CDR2 YENEEA. V was trimmed by 6 bases and J by 1 base, leaving 9 bases between them.

V usage is TRBV18 and J usage is TRBJ2-4, with D unresolved. CDR3 length: 18 residues. The ends were cut back, 3 bases at V and 0 bases at J, with 18 bases in the middle. Looked up from germline, CDR1 is KGHSH and CDR2 is LQKENI. The CDR3 loop is CASSPVSSLPLAKNIQYF. The CDR3 DNA reads as TGTGCCAGCTCACCTGTTTCCAGTCTTCCGCTAGCCAAAAACATTCAGTACTTC.

J is TRBJ1-5 and V is TRBV28; unclear D gene. V was trimmed by 7 bases and J by 2 bases, leaving 12 bases between them. The germline V gene has CDR1 MDHEN and CDR2 SYDVKM. The CDR3 is 14 residues long. CDR3 amino acids: CASNLSGGNQPQHF. CDR3 nucleotide sequence: TGTGCCAGCAACCTATCCGGGGGCAATCAGCCCCAGCATTTT.

This clone came up once. The gene calls are TRBV19 and TRBJ1-2, with a possible D match to TRBD1 (6 bases). The CDR3 is 12 amino acids. Germline CDR1 reads LNHDA; CDR2 reads SQIVND (reference sequence). V dropped 7 bases and J dropped 6 bases, with 12 bases sitting between them. CDR3 sequence reads: CASIPDRNGYTF. CDR3 DNA sequence: TGTGCCAGTATCCCGGACAGAAATGGCTACACCTTC.

This clone was recorded a few times. The V and J genes are TRBV5-6 and TRBJ2-1; the match to TRBD1 covers 9 bases. Germline V gene data show CDR1 as SGHDT and CDR2 as YYEEEE. J gave up 2 bases and V 6 bases, and 3 bases lay outside the gene matches. CDR3 length: 14 amino acids. CDR3 DNA sequence: TGTGCCAGCACCCGGGACAGGGCCTACAATGAGCAGTTCTTC. Translation: CASTRDRAYNEQFF.

The chain has TRBV13 and TRBJ1-1; D is unresolved. Germline V gene lookup returns CDR1 PRHDT and CDR2 FYEKMQ (reference sequence). This CDR3 has 12 amino acids. V was pared by 0 bases and J by 5 bases, with 4 bases between. This CDR3 is CASSLGRTEAFF. DNA of the CDR3: TGTGCCAGCAGCTTAGGGCGGACTGAAGCTTTCTTT.

The chain has TRBV5-4 and TRBJ1-5; 7 nucleotides line up with TRBD1. Trimming at V came to 9 bases and at J to 3 bases, leaving 9 bases not matched to a gene. CDR3 length: 14 residues. The germline gives CDR1 SGHNT, CDR2 YYREEE (reference sequence). The CDR3 coding sequence is TGTGCCACTTCAAAGGACAGGATCAATCAGCCCCAGCATTTT. Protein sequence: CATSKDRINQPQHF.

The gene calls are TRBV6-5 and TRBJ1-1, with 8 bases aligning to TRBD1. The CDR3 is 15 amino acids. CDR1 MNHEY and CDR2 SVGAGI come from the germline V gene. The V segment lost 4 bases and the J segment 5 bases; nucleotides outside the gene matches: 9. The CDR3 nucleotides are TGTGCCAGCAGTTCGCGACAGGGGAAGATAACTGAAGCTTTCTTT. It encodes CASSSRQGKITEAFF.

The chain links TRBV27 to TRBJ2-5; D possibly corresponds to TRBD1 (6 bases). CDR3 size: 16 residues. The V gene's germline CDR1 is MNHEY and CDR2 SMNVEV (reference sequence). The V and J ends lost 5 bases and 4 bases respectively, with 20 bases between them. DNA for the CDR3: TGTGCCAGCAGTCGCCGGGCCAGGGGCGTGAGAGAGACCCAGTACTTC. As protein: CASSRRARGVRETQYF.

The rearrangement uses TRBV6-5 and TRBJ2-1; 8 bases map to TRBD2. V shed 3 bases, J shed 9 bases, and the junction held 10 bases outside the gene matches. There are 15 residues in the CDR3. In germline, CDR1 is MNHEY, CDR2 SVGAGI. In nucleotides, the CDR3 is TGTGCCAGCAGTTATAATCCGGGAGGGCTAGGTGAGCAGTTCTTC. Amino acid sequence: CASSYNPGGLGEQFF.

The rearrangement uses TRBV19 and TRBJ1-4; 9 nucleotides match TRBD1. The CDR3 contains 15 residues. Trimming at V came to 4 bases and at J to 4 bases, leaving 4 bases not matched to a gene. Per germline, CDR1 LNHDA and CDR2 SQIVND (reference sequence). For the CDR3, the DNA is TGTGCCAGTAGTAATGGACAGGGGCTTAATGAAAAACTGTTTTTT. This gives the protein CASSNGQGLNEKLFF.

This chain links TRBV4-1 with TRBJ2-1; 10 nucleotides align to TRBD2. The CDR3 covers 16 residues. V was pared by 2 bases and J by 4 bases, with 5 bases of the junction left unmatched. The germline V gene has CDR1 MGHRA and CDR2 YSYEKL. Written as DNA, the CDR3 is TGCGCCAGCAGCCAATCACTAGCGGGAATATACAATGAGCAGTTCTTC. This gives the protein CASSQSLAGIYNEQFF.

The V and J genes are TRBV24-1 and TRBJ1-2; the match to TRBD1 covers 9 bases. There are 15 residues in the CDR3. The V segment lost 4 bases and the J segment 1 base; nucleotides outside the gene matches: 3. The V gene's germline CDR1 is KGHDR and CDR2 SFDVKD. In DNA form, the CDR3 reads TGTGCCACCAGTGACGACAGGGGGGGTAACTATGGCTACACCTTC. Its translation: CATSDDRGGNYGYTF.

The chain combines TRBV5-1 with TRBJ2-3; D not certain. CDR1 and CDR2 from the germline V gene are SGHRS and YFSETQ. Trimming cost V 0 bases and J 1 base, with 9 bases left between them. The CDR3 loop spans 15 amino acids. CDR3 sequence: CASSLGPAGTDTQYF. CDR3 DNA: TGCGCCAGCAGCTTGGGCCCGGCGGGCACAGATACGCAGTATTTT.

Points on this clone: The sample has other DNA sequences that encode this CDR3 too. The V and J genes are TRBV11-2 and TRBJ1-1; unclear D gene. This CDR3 spans 13 amino acids. Trimming cost V 0 bases and J 1 base, with 3 bases left between them. The V gene's germline CDR1 is SGHAT and CDR2 FQNNGV. The chain's CDR3 is CASSLERNTEAFF. In nucleotides, the CDR3 is TGTGCCAGCAGCTTAGAGAGGAACACTGAAGCTTTCTTT.

V and J are TRBV6-2 or TRBV6-3 and TRBJ2-3; D is perhaps TRBD1 (5 bases). The ends were cut back, 5 bases at V and 1 base at J, with 7 bases in the middle. From germline, CDR1 is MNHEY and CDR2 SVGEGT. The CDR3 runs to 13 residues. In nucleotides, the CDR3 is TGTGCCAGCAGTCAAGGGGGCACAGATACGCAGTATTTT. Encoded protein: CASSQGGTDTQYF.

The chain joins TRBV2 to TRBJ2-5; 10 bases are shared with TRBD1. CDR3 length equals 14 residues. Trimming at V came to 4 bases and at J to 5 bases, leaving 4 bases not matched to a gene. Per the germline V gene, CDR1 is SNHLY and CDR2 is FYNNEI. The CDR3 is CASSGDRGRETQYF. CDR3 DNA: TGTGCCAGCAGTGGGGACAGGGGTAGGGAGACCCAGTACTTC.

The J gene is TRBJ1-6, the V gene TRBV18, with D unclear. Germline V lookup: CDR1 KGHSH, CDR2 LQKENI. The ends were cut back, 3 bases at V and 0 bases at J, with 12 bases in the middle. The CDR3 has 17 residues. The CDR3 nucleotides read TGTGCCAGCTCACCGACTGGCTCCAGCTCCTATAATTCACCCCTCCACTTT. Residues: CASSPTGSSSYNSPLHF. The whole variable domain, remainder taken from reference TRBV18 and TRBJ1-6, is NAGVMQNPRHLVRRRGQEARLRCSPMKGHSHVYWYRQLPEEGLKFMVYLQKENIIDESGMPKERFSAEFPKEGPSILRIQQVVRGDSAAYFCASSPTGSSSYNSPLHFGNGTRLTVT.

The rearrangement uses TRBV24-1 and TRBJ2-2; 13 bases agree with TRBD2. This CDR3 spans 19 amino acids. Germline V gene data show CDR1 as KGHDR and CDR2 as SFDVKD. V shed 2 bases and J 5 bases; nucleotides not matched to a gene: 10. CDR3 in amino acids: CATSDSLLAGGRRTGELFF. CDR3 coding DNA: TGTGCCACCAGTGATTCCCTACTAGCGGGAGGGCGAAGGACCGGGGAGCTGTTTTTT.

The V and J genes are TRBV4-2 and TRBJ2-5; 9 bases are shared with TRBD2. The CDR3 runs 17 residues. The V gene end was trimmed by 3 bases and the J gene end by 0 bases; junction bases not matched to a gene: 8. Germline lookup yields CDR1 LGHNA and CDR2 YNFKEQ. CDR3 DNA: TGTGCCAGCAGCCAGAGAGGGGCTAGCGGGAACCAAGAGACCCAGTACTTC. It yields the protein CASSQRGASGNQETQYF.

This rearrangement joins TRBV15 to TRBJ1-3; 12 nucleotides match TRBD1. CDR3 length equals 20 residues. Germline V lookup: CDR1 LNHNV, CDR2 YYDKDF (reference sequence). The J segment lost 0 bases and the V segment lost 0 bases, leaving 9 bases of the junction unmatched. The CDR3 is CATSREGTGGRSSSGNTIYF. The CDR3 DNA is TGTGCCACCAGCAGAGAGGGGACAGGGGGCAGGTCGAGCTCTGGAAACACCATATATTTT.

The rearrangement joins TRBV7-9 to TRBJ1-1, with 7 nucleotides matching TRBD1. Germline V gene data show CDR1 as SEHNR and CDR2 as FQNEAQ (reference sequence). V lost 6 bases and J lost 11; bases outside the gene matches: 9. There are 12 residues in the CDR3. CDR3 sequence (DNA): TGTGCCAGCAGTCCCACAGGGGTATGGGCTTTCTTT. Its translation: CASSPTGVWAFF.

This sequence joins TRBV30 and TRBJ1-4, with 8 bases identical to TRBD1. J was trimmed by 10 bases and V by 5 bases; bases with no gene match: 9. Germline V gene lookup returns CDR1 GTSNPN and CDR2 SVGIG (reference sequence). There are 13 residues in the CDR3. In nucleotides, the CDR3 is TGTGCCTGGCGCGGGACAGGTGGAGGAAAACTGTTTTTT. Residues: CAWRGTGGGKLFF. The full variable domain, completed using reference TRBV30 and TRBJ1-4, is SQTIHQWPATLVQPVGSPLSLECTVEGTSNPNLYWYRQAAGRGLQLLFYSVGIGQISSEVPQNLSASRPQDRQFILSSKKLLLSDSGFYLCAWRGTGGGKLFFGSGTQLSVL.

This sequence joins TRBV15 and TRBJ2-3, with 10 bases lining up with TRBD2. Germline CDR1 is LNHNV and CDR2 is YYDKDF (reference sequence). The CDR3 length is 14 residues. The V segment lost 1 base and the J segment 7 bases; nucleotides outside the gene matches: 2. The CDR3 DNA reads TGTGCCACCAGCAGAGCTAGCGGGGGAAATACGCAGTATTTT. Its translation is CATSRASGGNTQYF.

The chain combines TRBV28 with TRBJ2-7, with D tentatively TRBD1 (5 bases). The CDR3 runs to 13 residues. CDR1 MDHEN and CDR2 SYDVKM come from the germline V gene. Deletions cut 5 bases from V and 3 bases from J, with 11 bases between. In DNA form, the CDR3 reads TGTGCCAGCAGTCCCAGGGTAGGCTACGAGCAGTACTTC. It codes for CASSPRVGYEQYF.

This chain connects TRBV5-1 to TRBJ1-1; 8 positions match TRBD1. CDR1 and CDR2 from the germline V gene are SGHRS and YFSETQ. CDR3 length: 15 residues. J lost 1 base, V lost 4 bases, and 6 bases had no gene match. Written as DNA, the CDR3 is TGCGCCAGCAGCCCTGGACAGGGAACGAACACTGAAGCTTTCTTT. Protein: CASSPGQGTNTEAFF.